This T cell receptor (beta chain) was obtained from a study of blood T cell repertoires in COVID-19. Germline CDR1 reads ENHRY; CDR2 reads SYGVKD. J lost 2 bases, V lost 5 bases, and 9 bases had no gene match. This CDR3 is built from 17 residues. The cohort comprised adults aged about 18 to 89 years residing in approximately 25 US areas. Cohort allocation depended upon clinical history that participants reported. In the original workflow: Nucleated cell counts were estimated from reference gene primer amplification. The method was immunoSEQ multiplex PCR; TCRdb's version includes in-frame clones alone and lacks a portion of them. V and J calls and clone size are as listed in that table; D and trimming were resolved from the DNA. The sample has about 140,000 clones, 80% to 90% seen once.

Sequenced: PBMCs or T cells enriched from blood (not recorded which). The source is a woman aged 45-60 years with acute COVID-19. The V gene is TRBV10-3, the J gene TRBJ2-2; 9 bases agree with TRBD1. CDR3 DNA sequence: TGTGCCATCAGTTCCAACCTACAGGGGGCAAACACCGGGGAGCTGTTTTTT. Translating it yields CAISSNLQGANTGELFF.